These 20 T cell receptor beta chains share one sample of origin, sequenced in a study of regulatory T cells in long-lasting Graves disease (dated by TCRdb to 2020 to 2023). Library preparation employed multiplex PCR. Sequenced on an Illumina HiSeq 4000. TCR beta libraries were built with iRepertoire HTBI primers and Arm-PCR amplification of CDR3 regions. Using fastp at Q25 and MiXCR, TCRdb reprocessed the public reads and kept productive beta chains. Every CDR3 protein is listed once, alongside the most common genes and DNA of its rows. The sample data list 300,000 or so distinct CDR3 sequences, and roughly a fifth of these were observed just once. Clones ranked in the top ten supply roughly 29% of the sample. The meaning of the sample's time point label: persistent/refractory GD, antithyroid drugs over 5 years with positive TRAb. RNA was extracted from PBMCs in TRIzol for both TCR sequencing and RNA sequencing.

The specimen comprised peripheral blood mononuclear cells (PBMCs), sampled when the disease was refractory, from a patient treated with antithyroid drugs. Receptors were obtained from a female donor with Graves disease.

The chain combines TRBV7-3 with TRBJ2-2; D is undetermined. Trimming cost V 5 bases and J 6 bases, with 7 bases left between them. The CDR3 totals 12 residues. Germline V gene lookup returns CDR1 SGHTA and CDR2 FQGTGA. The CDR3 here is CASSDTAGELFF. In DNA, the CDR3 is TGTGCCAGCAGCGATACGGCCGGGGAGCTGTTTTTT.

This clonotype was detected a few times. The V and J genes are TRBV6-1 and TRBJ1-2, with no clear D. The germline V and J ends were trimmed by 7 bases and 4 bases, with 10 bases remaining between them. Germline-derived CDR1 and CDR2 are MNHNS and SASEGT. The CDR3 runs 12 residues. CDR3 in DNA: TGTGCCAGCAAAGCCGGGAGCTATGGCTACACCTTC. It translates to CASKAGSYGYTF.

Many counts were recorded for this clonotype. V and J are TRBV28 and TRBJ2-7; weak D call: TRBD1 (6 bases). Trimming took off 7 bases at V and 1 base at J, with 17 bases between the two ends. The CDR3 is 15 amino acids. Per germline, CDR1 MDHEN and CDR2 SYDVKM. The CDR3 DNA follows: TGTGCCAGCATCCCAAGCGGACAGTCATCCTACGAGCAGTACTTC. The encoded protein is CASIPSGQSSYEQYF. The entire variable domain, with the rest obtained from reference TRBV28 and TRBJ2-7, is as follows: DVKVTQSSRYLVKRTGEKVFLECVQDMDHENMFWYRQDPGLGLRLIYFSYDVKMKEKGDIPEGYSVSREKKERFSLILESASTNQTSMYLCASIPSGQSSYEQYFGPGTRLTVT.

This clonotype was seen at least ten times. The chain uses TRBV12-3 or TRBV12-4 and TRBJ2-2; D remains ambiguous. CDR3 length: 16 amino acids. Trimming shortened V by 7 bases and J by 1 base, and 16 bases separated the two germline ends. CDR3 nucleotide sequence: TGTGCCAGCACCTCCCATGGTAATCAGAACACCGGGGAGCTGTTTTTT. Its protein product is CASTSHGNQNTGELFF.

This clonotype appeared a few times. One end of the junction does not line up with germline, which may come from a read error. The V call is TRBV2, the J call TRBJ1-2; D gene ambiguous. Germline values: CDR1 SNHLY, CDR2 FYNNEI. CDR3 length: 11 residues. The CDR3: CASELGYSYTF. As DNA, the CDR3 is TGTGCCAGCGAGCTTGGCTATAGCTACACCTTC.

This clonotype has a count of ten or more. The V call is TRBV7-6, the J call TRBJ2-7; D possibly corresponds to TRBD2 (6 bases). Germline CDR1 is SGHVS and CDR2 is FNYEAQ. The germline V and J ends were trimmed by 4 bases and 0 bases, with 16 bases remaining between them. There are 16 residues in the CDR3. CDR3 loop: CASSSPWAGNSYEQYF. The CDR3 bases are TGTGCCAGCAGCTCTCCTTGGGCGGGGAACTCCTACGAGCAGTACTTC.

V usage is TRBV2 and J usage is TRBJ2-1; 11 positions agree with TRBD2. The CDR3 is made up of 15 amino acids. J lost 12 bases, V lost 7 bases, and 14 bases had no gene match. The germline gives CDR1 SNHLY, CDR2 FYNNEI. CDR3: CASKTSGGGTGGQFF. The CDR3 region has the DNA TGTGCCAGCAAAACTAGCGGGGGAGGCACAGGCGGGCAGTTCTTC.

This clonotype was detected only a few times. The chain couples TRBV19 to TRBJ2-6; tentative D call: TRBD1 (6 bases). Between the trimmed V and J ends, which lost 4 bases and 2 bases, there was a span of 9 bases. The CDR3 sequence is 15 residues long. From germline, CDR1 is LNHDA and CDR2 SQIVND (reference sequence). The CDR3: CASSTGVAGANVLTF. In DNA, the CDR3 is TGTGCCAGTAGTACAGGGGTGGCTGGGGCCAACGTCCTGACTTTC.

The J gene is TRBJ2-7, the V gene TRBV6-2 or TRBV6-3, with D perhaps TRBD2 (6 bases). The V and J ends lost 3 bases and 2 bases respectively, with 23 bases between them. Germline V CDR1 and CDR2: MNHEY, SVGEGT. The CDR3 is 18 amino acids. In nucleotides, the CDR3 is TGTGCCAGCAGTTATCCCACGGGAGTCGGCAGGAGCCCCTACGAGCAGTACTTC. This codes for CASSYPTGVGRSPYEQYF.

This rearrangement joins TRBV6-2 or TRBV6-3 to TRBJ2-2; D may be TRBD1 or TRBD2 (5 bases each). The CDR3 contains 16 residues. Deletions cut 3 bases from V and 5 bases from J, with 16 bases between. CDR1 is MNHEY and CDR2 is SVGEGT in the germline V gene. The CDR3 nucleotides read TGTGCCAGCAGTTATCCCGAACGGGACGTGACCGGGGAGCTGTTTTTT. Protein sequence: CASSYPERDVTGELFF.

This clonotype came up a few times. The chain combines TRBV30 with TRBJ1-5; 7 bases fit TRBD1. Germline lookup yields CDR1 GTSNPN and CDR2 SVGIG (reference sequence). V shed 4 bases and J 5 bases; nucleotides not matched to a gene: 14. This CDR3 is 16 amino acids long. The CDR3, as DNA: TGTGCCTGGACGAACCCTAGGACAGGCTCCTATCAGCCCCAGCATTTT. This codes for CAWTNPRTGSYQPQHF.

This clonotype was picked up many times. The chain joins TRBV7-9 to TRBJ1-2; the match to TRBD1 covers 8 bases. J was trimmed by 6 bases and V by 3 bases; bases with no gene match: 15. The CDR3 totals 17 residues. Germline V gene sequence: CDR1 SEHNR, CDR2 FQNEAQ (reference sequence). The CDR3 here is CASSLGIQGARLDGYTF. For the CDR3, the DNA is TGTGCCAGCAGCTTGGGAATTCAGGGGGCACGGTTGGATGGCTACACCTTC.

CDR3 in DNA: TGTGCCAGCAGTCCGAACCCGGAACTGAACACTGAAGCTTTCTTT. It codes for CASSPNPELNTEAFF. The chain employs TRBV27 and TRBJ1-1; D ambiguous. V dropped 5 bases and J dropped 0 bases, with 13 bases sitting between them. The CDR3 is 15 amino acids. The V gene's germline CDR1 is MNHEY and CDR2 SMNVEV (reference sequence).

There are a few counts of this clonotype. This chain connects TRBV27 to TRBJ2-7, with D unclear. The CDR3 is made up of 15 amino acids. Germline values: CDR1 MNHEY, CDR2 SMNVEV (reference sequence). Trimming pared 2 bases from V and 0 bases from J, leaving 11 bases between. CDR3 protein: CASSLAAPGSYEQYF. Here the CDR3 DNA reads TGTGCCAGCAGTTTAGCAGCGCCGGGCTCCTACGAGCAGTACTTC.

This clonotype occurred many times. The V and J genes are TRBV5-5 and TRBJ1-2, with a tentative D call TRBD1 (6 bases). The CDR3 is made up of 15 amino acids. Trimming pared 4 bases from V and 7 bases from J, leaving 20 bases between. Germline V CDR1 and CDR2: SGHKS, YYEKEE (reference sequence). In nucleotides, the CDR3 is TGTGCCAGCAGCGCCGTGACAGGTCGCGGTGGTGGCTACACCTTC. Translating it yields CASSAVTGRGGGYTF.

J is TRBJ1-1 and V is TRBV19; D possibly corresponds to TRBD1 (6 bases). The V gene lost 5 bases and the J gene lost 0 bases, with 19 bases spanning the gap. Germline CDR1 is LNHDA and CDR2 is SQIVND (reference sequence). CDR3 length: 17 amino acids. The CDR3 sequence: CASSRSGGAWMNTEAFF. CDR3 in DNA: TGTGCCAGTAGTCGGTCGGGGGGCGCGTGGATGAACACTGAAGCTTTCTTT. Combining the CDR3 with reference TRBV19 and TRBJ1-1 gives the whole variable domain DGGITQSPKYLFRKEGQNVTLSCEQNLNHDAMYWYRQDPGQGLRLIYYSQIVNDFQKGDIAEGYSVSREKKESFPLTVTSAQKNPTAFYLCASSRSGGAWMNTEAFFGQGTRLTVV.

This clonotype was detected many times. This chain joins TRBV12-3 or TRBV12-4 and TRBJ2-7; D possibly uses TRBD1 or TRBD2 (5 bases each). The CDR3 loop spans 15 amino acids. V lost 6 bases and J 0 bases, leaving 15 bases between the germline ends. The CDR3 DNA follows: TGTGCCAGCAGCTCCGGGACGCTAAGCTCCTACGAGCAGTACTTC. Translation gives CASSSGTLSSYEQYF.

This chain connects TRBV19 to TRBJ2-4; 12 nucleotides line up with TRBD2. The CDR3 extends over 17 amino acids. From germline, CDR1 is LNHDA and CDR2 SQIVND (reference sequence). J lost 1 base, V lost 2 bases, and 3 bases had no gene match. CDR3 bases: TGTGCCAGTAGTATACTAGCGGGGGGGCCGGCCAAAAACATTCAGTACTTC. Translating gives CASSILAGGPAKNIQYF.

This clonotype was counted at least ten times. The chain couples TRBV6-2 or TRBV6-3 to TRBJ2-7; 7 bases align to TRBD1. The CDR3 runs to 15 residues. J was trimmed by 6 bases and V by 2 bases; bases with no gene match: 10. Per germline, CDR1 MNHEY and CDR2 SVGEGT. The CDR3 reads CASSYPTGILSEQYF. The CDR3 coding sequence is TGTGCCAGCAGTTACCCGACAGGGATTCTCTCCGAGCAGTACTTC.

This clonotype appeared many times. The chain carries TRBV12-3 or TRBV12-4 and TRBJ1-2, with a weak D call TRBD1 (6 bases). V was clipped by 3 bases and J by 6 bases, with 14 bases between them. CDR3 length: 14 amino acids. The CDR3 is CASSLPRGKDGYTF. Here the CDR3 DNA reads TGTGCCAGCAGTTTGCCCAGGGGCAAGGATGGCTACACCTTC.